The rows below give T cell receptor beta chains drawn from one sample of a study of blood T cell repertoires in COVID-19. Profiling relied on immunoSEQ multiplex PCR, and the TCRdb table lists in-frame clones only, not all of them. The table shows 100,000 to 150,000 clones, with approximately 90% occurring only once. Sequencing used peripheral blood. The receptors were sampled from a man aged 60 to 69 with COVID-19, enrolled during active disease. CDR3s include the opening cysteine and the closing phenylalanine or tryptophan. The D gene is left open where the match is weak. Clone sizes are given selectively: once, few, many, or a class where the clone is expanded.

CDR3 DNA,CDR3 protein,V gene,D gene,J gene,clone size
TGTGCCAGCTCACCCCGGACAGGCCGTGCGGCCAAAAACATTCAGTACTTC,CASSPRTGRAAKNIQYF,TRBV18,TRBD1,TRBJ2-4,-
TGTGCCAGCAGTCTTTGGCAGGGATCCCCTCGGGCCAAAAACATTCAGTACTTC,CASSLWQGSPRAKNIQYF,TRBV6-2/TRBV6-3,-,TRBJ2-4,-
TGCGCCAGCAGCGAACACGTTTCCTATGGCTACACCTTC,CASSEHVSYGYTF,TRBV10-1,-,TRBJ1-2,-
TGTGCCAGCAGCTTGGCGGGGTCATATAGCAATCAGCCCCAGCATTTT,CASSLAGSYSNQPQHF,TRBV5-5,-,TRBJ1-5,once
TGTGCCAGCAGCTTTATTTTGGCCAAAAAGAACACTGAAGCTTTCTTT,CASSFILAKKNTEAFF,TRBV5-5,-,TRBJ1-1,few
TGTGCCAGCTCACCACCCGGACAGGGGGCTTCCTATAATTCACCCCTCCACTTT,CASSPPGQGASYNSPLHF,TRBV18,TRBD1,TRBJ1-6,-
TGTGCCAGCAGTTTCGGGGCCAGGGGAGGGTCCTACGAGCAGTACTTC,CASSFGARGGSYEQYF,TRBV27,-,TRBJ2-7,-
TGTGCCAGTACCCCCGGGGACACCGGTTTATTGAACACTGAAGCTTTCTTT,CASTPGDTGLLNTEAFF,TRBV9,-,TRBJ1-1,-
TGCGCCAGCGGCACGACACTGTACACCGGGGAGCTGTTTTTT,CASGTTLYTGELFF,TRBV10-1,-,TRBJ2-2,-
TGTGCCAGCGCCTTTGACAGGGACACTGAAGCTTTCTTT,CASAFDRDTEAFF,TRBV7-9,TRBD1,TRBJ1-1,-
TGTGCCAGCAGACAGGGTACAGAGACCCAGTACTTC,CASRQGTETQYF,TRBV6-5,-,TRBJ2-5,-
TGTGCCAGTAGCTCCGACAGCAGCTCCTATAATTCACCCCTCCACTTT,CASSSDSSSYNSPLHF,TRBV19,-,TRBJ1-6,-
TGTGCCAGCAGCCTACCGGGACAGGGGTCCGGCAATGAGCAGTTCTTC,CASSLPGQGSGNEQFF,TRBV14,TRBD1,TRBJ2-1,-
TGTGCCAGCAGCCAAGCCCTGACTAGCGGGGGGGCGGCACGTACGCAGTATTTT,CASSQALTSGGAARTQYF,TRBV14,TRBD2,TRBJ2-3,once
TGTGCCAGCAGCTTAAGCGGAGGGCTTCTGGGAGAGACCCAGTACTTC,CASSLSGGLLGETQYF,TRBV7-3,-,TRBJ2-5,-
TGTGCCAGCTCACCCGCCGGGGGACAGGGGGCTCTCTATGGCTACACCTTC,CASSPAGGQGALYGYTF,TRBV18,TRBD1,TRBJ1-2,-
TGTGCCAGCAGTTTCCGGGGACAGGGGGCGCGCACTGAAGCTTTCTTT,CASSFRGQGARTEAFF,TRBV28,TRBD1,TRBJ1-1,-
TGTGCCAGTAGTATAGGGGGAACAGGGAACACTGAAGCTTTCTTT,CASSIGGTGNTEAFF,TRBV19,-,TRBJ1-1,-
TGTGCTAGTGGTAGGATTGAGGGTTGGGAGACCCAGTACTTC,CASGRIEGWETQYF,TRBV12-5,-,TRBJ2-5,-
TGTGCCAGCAGCTTCGGACAGGGGACGTACCAAGAGACCCAGTACTTC,CASSFGQGTYQETQYF,TRBV11-1,TRBD1,TRBJ2-5,once
TGTGCCAGCAGCTTCCTGCTAGCGGGGGACTACGAGCAGTACTTC,CASSFLLAGDYEQYF,TRBV11-2,TRBD2,TRBJ2-7,-
TGTGCCATCACAGAAACTGGGACTAACACAGATACGCAGTATTTT,CAITETGTNTDTQYF,TRBV10-3,TRBD2,TRBJ2-3,-
TGTGCCAGTACCGGGAGAGGGGTTGCGGAAAAACTGTTTTTT,CASTGRGVAEKLFF,TRBV19,-,TRBJ1-4,-
TGTGCCAGTAATCAAGGGGCAACAACCTATGGCTACACCTTC,CASNQGATTYGYTF,TRBV19,-,TRBJ1-2,-
TGTGCCAGCAGCCAAGACAGGGTACGTGGCTACACCTTC,CASSQDRVRGYTF,TRBV3-1/TRBV3-2,-,TRBJ1-2,-
TGTGCCAGCAGCGTAGAGTTAGGCGGCGGGGGCTACACCTTC,CASSVELGGGGYTF,TRBV9,-,TRBJ1-2,-
TGTGCCAGCAGCCCCTTGGGACTTACCTCCTACAATGAGCAGTTCTTC,CASSPLGLTSYNEQFF,TRBV7-9,-,TRBJ2-1,-
TGTGCCAGCAGCCCTACAGGGAGCAATCAGCCCCAGCATTTT,CASSPTGSNQPQHF,TRBV7-9,-,TRBJ1-5,-
TGTGCCAGCAGTTTCGGACAGATTCCGAGGCTTAACACAGATACGCAGTATTTT,CASSFGQIPRLNTDTQYF,TRBV27,-,TRBJ2-3,-
TGTGCCAGCAGCCTCCAGGGGGACCCTGCCCAAGATACGCAGTATTTT,CASSLQGDPAQDTQYF,TRBV11-2,TRBD1,TRBJ2-3,-